This T cell receptor beta chain was captured by sequencing in a study of response to subunit inactivated influenza vaccine (dated by TCRdb to 2017 to 2018). Context from the whole study: To follow how T cells responded to a trivalent subunit inactivated influenza vaccine, the researchers relied on deep quantitative profiling of the T cell receptor repertoire.

The time point label, as the study defines it: 45 to 50 days after influenza vaccine administration. V is pared back by 5 bases and J by 1 base, with 7 bases lying between the germline termini. The CDR3, cysteine through phenylalanine, is 13 amino acids long. Solely the CDR3 DNA is kept, with 39 bases framed from the first base. The germline V gene provides CDR1 SGHTA and CDR2 FQGTGA. The receptor library was made with RT-PCR. Sequencing was carried out with an Illumina HiSeq 2500. Starting from the raw public reads, TCRdb applied fastp trimming at Q25, assembled clones with MiXCR and retained in-frame beta chains. CDR3 protein duplicates are merged, each entry listing the most common genes and DNA. In this sample the table shows roughly 460,000 distinct CDR3 sequences, about a tenth of which occur a single time. About an eighth of the sample goes to the ten largest clones. Broader findings and caveats from the paper: The authors proposed that each seasonal influenza vaccination may bring in only a limited number of new T cells.

As concerns this clonotype: The specificity of this receptor is unknown. No qualities accompany the bases; no much larger clone lies one base away.

The sequencing here drew on PBMCs from blood, taken 45 days after vaccination. The chain couples TRBV7-3 to TRBJ2-3; no D gene is confidently identified. The TCR sequence derives from a man aged 50 to 59 who received an inactivated influenza vaccine. Donor details come from another sample of the same person, matched by shared clones. The base sequence is TGTGCCAGCAGCACCTCACGCACAGATACGCAGTATTTT. It is translated as CASSTSRTDTQYF. The full variable domain, completed from the reference TRBV7-3 and TRBJ2-3 proteins outside the CDR3, reads GAGVSQTPSNKVTEKGKYVELRCDPISGHTALYWYRQSLGQGPEFLIYFQGTGAADDSGLPNDRFFAVRPEGSVSTLKIQRTERGDSAVYLCASSTSRTDTQYFGPGTRLTVL.